The 20 T cell receptor beta chains below all came from one sample that was sequenced in a study of blood T cells in healthy people across ages. A sample-barcoded 5' primer and a J-beta primer mix were used in a second PCR of roughly 6 to 11 cycles. TCRdb re-analysed the 5' RACE reads in MiXCR, keeping a single row per CDR3 protein. The data contain about 1.6 million distinct CDR3 sequences, about 31% of them seen just once; the ten biggest clones take up 10% to 12%. Sequences were obtained from blood. These receptor sequences come from a woman younger than 45 in good health.

This CDR3 is CASSLTPVRELFF. In nucleotides, the CDR3 is TGTGCCAGCAGCTTAACTCCGGTTCGGGAGCTGTTTTTT. The chain carries TRBV7-3 and TRBJ2-2; D is uncertain. The CDR3 is 13 residues long. From germline, CDR1 is SGHTA and CDR2 FQGTGA. V was pared by 0 bases and J by 9 bases, with 8 bases between.

Only a few counts were recorded for this clonotype. This chain joins TRBV29-1 and TRBJ2-1; D possibly corresponds to TRBD2 (6 bases). Trimming removed 7 bases from V and 4 bases from J, with 14 bases in between. The germline CDR1 and CDR2 sequences are SQVTM and ANQGSEA. CDR3 length: 13 amino acids. Written as DNA, the CDR3 is TGCAGCGCTGCGGGGACGCCGTACAATGAGCAGTTCTTC. Protein product: CSAAGTPYNEQFF.

The gene calls are TRBV12-3 or TRBV12-4 and TRBJ2-1, with D possibly matching TRBD2 (6 bases). V lost 8 bases and J lost 3, with 11 bases in between. CDR3 length equals 13 residues. As DNA, the CDR3 is TGTGCCAGCGGGGAGGAAAACTACAATGAGCAGTTCTTC. Its protein is CASGEENYNEQFF.

This chain uses TRBV9 with TRBJ2-3; unclear D gene. The V end lost 0 bases, the J end lost 5 bases, and 13 bases lay between the germline ends. Germline lookup yields CDR1 SGDLS and CDR2 YYNGEE. The CDR3 runs 15 residues. The CDR3 sequence: CASSVDRLALDTQYF. For the CDR3, the DNA is TGTGCCAGCAGCGTAGATCGACTGGCCTTAGATACGCAGTATTTT.

This clonotype has only a few counts. The gene calls are TRBV12-3 or TRBV12-4 and TRBJ2-7, with D perhaps matching TRBD1 (5 bases). Deletions cut 8 bases from V and 6 bases from J, with 17 bases between. CDR3 length equals 13 residues. The CDR3 is CASGHTWGGEQYF. The DNA for the CDR3 is TGTGCCAGCGGCCACACCTGGGGCGGCGAGCAGTACTTC.

This clonotype was observed a few times. The V and J genes are TRBV20-1 and TRBJ2-7; 10 bases fit TRBD1. There are 16 residues in the CDR3. The germline V gene has CDR1 DFQATT and CDR2 SNEGSKA (reference sequence). The junction had 9 bases not matched to a gene; V was cut back by 1 base and J by 3 bases. The CDR3 sequence: CSARGPGQGILYEQYF. CDR3 sequence (DNA): TGCAGTGCTAGAGGTCCGGGACAGGGGATCCTCTACGAGCAGTACTTC.

This clonotype turned up a few times. The chain has TRBV7-3 and TRBJ2-3, with 8 positions matching TRBD2. CDR3 length: 14 residues. V gave up 5 bases and J gave up 4 bases; unmatched junction bases: 5. Per germline, CDR1 SGHTA and CDR2 FQGTGA. The CDR3 is CASSHSGKADTQYF. Written as DNA, the CDR3 is TGTGCCAGCAGCCATAGCGGGAAGGCAGATACGCAGTATTTT.

This clonotype was observed a few times. The V and J genes are TRBV27 and TRBJ2-1; 7 bases are a match to TRBD1. CDR3 size: 17 residues. Germline V gives CDR1 MNHEY, CDR2 SMNVEV (reference sequence). Trimming removed 2 bases from V and 3 bases from J; junction bases left unmatched: 10. CDR3 DNA: TGTGCCAGCAGTTTAGTCATATACAGGGGTGACTACAATGAGCAGTTCTTC. This sequence encodes CASSLVIYRGDYNEQFF.

V gene TRBV3-1 combines with J gene TRBJ2-5; no definite D call. V was shortened by 1 base and J by 3 bases, with 12 bases between the two germline ends. The CDR3 is 15 amino acids. CDR1 and CDR2 from the germline V gene are LGHDT and YNNKEL (reference sequence). The DNA of the CDR3 is TGTGCCAGCAGCCAAGCCCGGACCGCCAAAGAGACCCAGTACTTC. Its protein product is CASSQARTAKETQYF.

About this clonotype itself: A read error may produce the germline difference seen at one junction end. The chain recombines TRBV12-3 or TRBV12-4 with TRBJ2-1; the D gene is possibly TRBD1 (5 bases). There are 17 residues in the CDR3. CDR3 amino acids: CASSPLGPLSSYDEQFF. CDR3 DNA: TGTGCCAGCAGTCCCCTGGGGCCCCTTAGCTCCTACGATGAGCAGTTCTTC.

This clonotype appeared many times. J is TRBJ2-5 and V is TRBV4-1; no definite D call. V lost 1 base and J 5 bases, leaving 11 bases between the germline ends. CDR3 length: 14 residues. The V gene's germline CDR1 is MGHRA and CDR2 YSYEKL. The CDR3 bases are TGCGCCAGCAGCCAAGGCGGTCTCTGGGAGACCCAGTACTTC. It translates to CASSQGGLWETQYF.

This clonotype occurred a few times. The chain employs TRBV6-1 and TRBJ1-5; D ambiguous. In germline, CDR1 is MNHNS, CDR2 SASEGT. Trimming shortened V by 3 bases and J by 11 bases, and 14 bases separated the two germline ends. CDR3 length: 13 residues. CDR3 loop: CASSDPRTRAQHF. The CDR3 nucleotides read TGTGCCAGCAGTGACCCCCGGACCCGTGCCCAGCATTTT.

This clonotype was seen a handful of times. The chain links TRBV6-2 or TRBV6-3 to TRBJ2-3; no reliable D call. CDR3 size: 16 residues. Looked up from germline, CDR1 is MNHEY and CDR2 is SVGEGT. Deletions cut 6 bases from V and 4 bases from J, with 20 bases between. The CDR3: CASSPEVGRRPDTQYF. CDR3 bases: TGTGCCAGCAGCCCCGAGGTAGGAAGGCGCCCAGATACGCAGTATTTT.

The V call is TRBV10-3, the J call TRBJ1-6; D perhaps matches TRBD1 (5 bases). Germline V gene data show CDR1 as ENHRY and CDR2 as SYGVKD. V lost 4 bases and J lost 6, with 10 bases in between. The CDR3 spans 14 residues. The CDR3 DNA sequence: TGTGCCATCAGTGTGGGACCGACTAATTCACCCCTCCACTTT. Protein sequence: CAISVGPTNSPLHF.

This sequence joins TRBV7-2 and TRBJ1-2, with a tentative D call TRBD1 (5 bases). The CDR3 covers 14 residues. Germline loops: CDR1 SGHTA, CDR2 FQGNSA. Trimming pared 1 base from V and 4 bases from J, leaving 10 bases between. In nucleotides, the CDR3 is TGTGCCAGCAGCTTAGACCAGGGCAGCTATGGCTACACCTTC. Protein sequence: CASSLDQGSYGYTF.

Many counts were recorded for this clonotype. Its ends do not fully match the called genes, so a read error is possible. This chain joins TRBV4-1 and TRBJ2-7, with 11 bases fitting TRBD2. The CDR3 consists of 15 residues. Germline V gene sequence: CDR1 MGHRA, CDR2 YSYEKL. The CDR3 is CASSQTSGGAYEQYF. In DNA form, the CDR3 reads TGTGCCAGCAGCCAAACTAGCGGGGGTGCCTACGAGCAGTACTTC.

In this sample, this clonotype turned up a few times. This chain links TRBV20-1 with TRBJ2-1, with D perhaps matching TRBD1 or TRBD2 (5 bases each). V lost 7 bases, J lost 5 bases, and 24 bases lay in between. The CDR3 has 16 residues. From germline, CDR1 is DFQATT and CDR2 SNEGSKA (reference sequence). In nucleotides, the CDR3 is TGCAGTGTTCCGCCACCGGGACGTACCGTTAACAATGAGCAGTTCTTC. Translation: CSVPPPGRTVNNEQFF.

This clonotype was observed a few times. In DNA, the CDR3 is TGCAGCGTTGATCTGGGTCAAGAGACCCAGTACTTC. Its translation is CSVDLGQETQYF. The rearrangement links TRBV29-1 to TRBJ2-5; D is unresolved. This CDR3 spans 12 amino acids. Germline CDR1 is SQVTM and CDR2 is ANQGSEA. V shed 3 bases and J shed 2 bases, with 7 bases lying between them.

The CDR3 DNA reads as TGTGCCAGCAGGCGACGGACAGATTCTCATGAAAAACTGTTTTTT. This codes for CASRRRTDSHEKLFF. The chain has TRBV27 and TRBJ1-4; D is possibly TRBD1 (6 bases). CDR1 is MNHEY, CDR2 SMNVEV, per germline (reference sequence). CDR3 length: 15 amino acids. Trimming took off 6 bases at V and 6 bases at J, with 17 bases between the two ends.

This clonotype was seen a handful of times. V and J are TRBV5-1 and TRBJ2-1, with TRBD2 matching 10 bases. Unmatched junction bases numbered 12, after V lost 3 bases and J lost 6 bases. The CDR3 consists of 17 residues. The germline V gene encodes CDR1 SGHRS and CDR2 YFSETQ. CDR3 region: CASSWTGLGLAINEQFF. DNA for the CDR3: TGCGCCAGCAGCTGGACGGGTCTGGGACTAGCGATCAATGAGCAGTTCTTC.